One sample yielded the 28 T cell receptor beta chains listed below, sequenced in a study of blood T cell repertoires in COVID-19. Only in-frame clones appear in the TCRdb table, and some are missing; sequencing was by immunoSEQ multiplex PCR. The table includes some 75,000 clones, roughly 91% detected once. The sequenced sample was peripheral blood. These receptors originate from a man in his 60s with acute or convalescent COVID-19.

The rearrangement links TRBV5-4 to TRBJ2-7, with D possibly TRBD1 on 5 matching bases. Germline V gene data show CDR1 as SGHNT and CDR2 as YYREEE (reference sequence). The V and J ends lost 1 base and 3 bases respectively, with 8 bases between them. The CDR3 contains 13 residues. This CDR3 is CASSLQGGYEQYF. In DNA form, the CDR3 reads TGTGCCAGCAGCTTGCAGGGTGGCTACGAGCAGTACTTC.

The J gene is TRBJ2-3, the V gene TRBV12-5; no definite D call. This CDR3 is built from 17 residues. Germline values: CDR1 LGHNT, CDR2 FRNRAP. Trimming took 0 bases from V and 0 from J, leaving 13 bases between them. The DNA of the CDR3 is TGTGCTAGTGGTTTGGTACAAAGCGCCATTAGCACAGATACGCAGTATTTT. Its protein product is CASGLVQSAISTDTQYF. Supplemented by reference TRBV12-5 and TRBJ2-3, the full variable domain reads DARVTQTPRHKVTEMGQEVTMRCQPILGHNTVFWYRQTMMQGLELLAYFRNRAPLDDSGMPKDRFSAEMPDATLATLKIQPSEPRDSAVYFCASGLVQSAISTDTQYFGPGTRLTVL.

V gene TRBV18 combines with J gene TRBJ2-7; 10 nucleotides line up with TRBD2. Germline V gene lookup returns CDR1 KGHSH and CDR2 LQKENI. V trimming: 2 bases; J trimming: 8 bases; junction bases outside the gene matches: 6. This CDR3 has 14 residues. In DNA, the CDR3 is TGTGCCAGCTCACCATCCAGCGGGGGGGGAAAGCAGTACTTC. It specifies CASSPSSGGGKQYF.

This clone was counted only a few times. The chain is built from TRBV5-4 and TRBJ2-7; 7 bases are a match to TRBD2. The trim removed 3 bases at V and 5 bases at J, leaving 11 bases unmatched. The CDR3 is 15 residues long. Germline V lookup: CDR1 SGHNT, CDR2 YYREEE (reference sequence). The CDR3 sequence: CASSWASLGGDEQYF. The DNA of the CDR3 is TGTGCCAGCAGCTGGGCCTCCTTGGGAGGGGACGAGCAGTACTTC.

V gene TRBV3-1 (or the pseudogene TRBV3-2) combines with J gene TRBJ2-7, with 10 bases matching TRBD1. Germline assignment: CDR1 LGHDT and CDR2 YNNKEL (reference sequence). The CDR3 is made up of 15 amino acids. The V and J ends lost 5 bases and 7 bases, in that order; junction bases with no gene match: 11. The CDR3 protein is CASSSGQGGLREQYF. CDR3 nucleotide sequence: TGTGCCAGCAGCTCAGGACAGGGGGGACTACGAGAGCAGTACTTC.

The chain couples TRBV6-4 to TRBJ2-2, with D possibly being TRBD2 (7 bases). Germline V gene data show CDR1 as MRHNA and CDR2 as SNTAGT. The ends were cut back, 0 bases at V and 5 bases at J, with 13 bases in the middle. This CDR3 is 16 amino acids long. In DNA form, the CDR3 reads TGTGCCAGCAGTGACTCGGGGGGGGCCCGGACCGGGGAGCTGTTTTTT. Protein product: CASSDSGGARTGELFF.

The chain uses TRBV30 and TRBJ1-1; D is ambiguous. The CDR3 covers 14 residues. V shed 0 bases and J shed 1 base, with 9 bases lying between them. Germline V gives CDR1 GTSNPN, CDR2 SVGIG (reference sequence). CDR3 bases: TGTGCCTGGAGTGTTGAAGGAGGGAACACTGAAGCTTTCTTT. Translation: CAWSVEGGNTEAFF. Drawing the rest from reference TRBV30 and TRBJ1-1, the complete variable domain is SQTIHQWPATLVQPVGSPLSLECTVEGTSNPNLYWYRQAAGRGLQLLFYSVGIGQISSEVPQNLSASRPQDRQFILSSKKLLLSDSGFYLCAWSVEGGNTEAFFGQGTRLTVV.

V usage is TRBV19 and J usage is TRBJ1-5; D is perhaps TRBD1 (6 bases). V was shortened by 6 bases and J by 7 bases, with 13 bases between the two germline ends. The CDR3 runs to 13 residues. The V gene's germline CDR1 is LNHDA and CDR2 SQIVND (reference sequence). The CDR3 is CASSTGFRQPQHF. The CDR3 bases are TGTGCCAGTAGCACAGGGTTTCGGCAGCCCCAGCATTTT. Full variable domain (missing parts from reference TRBV19 and TRBJ1-5): DGGITQSPKYLFRKEGQNVTLSCEQNLNHDAMYWYRQDPGQGLRLIYYSQIVNDFQKGDIAEGYSVSREKKESFPLTVTSAQKNPTAFYLCASSTGFRQPQHFGDGTRLSIL.

This rearrangement joins TRBV5-1 to TRBJ2-3; 7 bases align to TRBD1. CDR3 size: 15 residues. The ends lost 0 bases at V and 2 bases at J; junction bases unmatched: 3. CDR1 is SGHRS, CDR2 YFSETQ, per germline. The CDR3 coding sequence is TGCGCCAGCAGCTTGGGGGACAGAGCCACAGATACGCAGTATTTT. Amino acid sequence: CASSLGDRATDTQYF.

The chain joins TRBV12-3 or TRBV12-4 to TRBJ2-7; weak D call: TRBD1 (5 bases). The V end was cut by 4 bases, the J end by 4 bases, with 8 bases between. The CDR3 spans 12 residues. In DNA, the CDR3 is TGTGCCAGCAGTTCCCGACAGTACGAGCAGTACTTC. It specifies CASSSRQYEQYF.

This clone was seen only once. This rearrangement joins TRBV10-2 to TRBJ1-3; tentatively, D is TRBD1 (6 bases). The CDR3 runs 14 residues. The ends were cut back, 4 bases at V and 4 bases at J, with 11 bases in the middle. Per germline, CDR1 WSHSY and CDR2 SAAADI. This CDR3 reads CASSVGGLGNTIYF. As DNA, the CDR3 is TGCGCCAGCAGTGTAGGGGGTCTCGGAAACACCATATATTTT.

The chain uses TRBV20-1 and TRBJ2-7; maybe TRBD2 (6 bases). V lost 3 bases to trimming and J lost 5 bases, with 26 bases between them. Germline V gives CDR1 DFQATT, CDR2 SNEGSKA (reference sequence). The CDR3 is 17 amino acids. The CDR3 coding sequence is TGCAGTGCTAGTTGGGTGGGGTCGGGACTCCCCCGGAACGAGCAGTACTTC. As protein: CSASWVGSGLPRNEQYF.

The rearrangement uses TRBV7-9 and TRBJ1-4; TRBD1 matches 8 bases. The CDR3 length is 16 residues. Germline trimming cut 5 bases from V and 0 bases from J; bases unmatched to any gene: 5. Per the germline V gene, CDR1 is SEHNR and CDR2 is FQNEAQ (reference sequence). This CDR3 reads CASSAGQGATNEKLFF. The CDR3 nucleotides are TGTGCCAGCAGCGCAGGACAGGGAGCAACTAATGAAAAACTGTTTTTT.

The chain links TRBV2 to TRBJ1-4; TRBD1 might be the D (6 bases). V was trimmed by 5 bases and J by 3 bases, leaving 13 bases between them. CDR3 length: 15 residues. Looked up from germline, CDR1 is SNHLY and CDR2 is FYNNEI. The CDR3: CASSLMGAANEKLFF. As DNA, the CDR3 is TGTGCCAGCAGTCTCATGGGGGCAGCTAATGAAAAACTGTTTTTT.

The CDR3 reads CASRHSGGFSSYEQYF. The CDR3 DNA reads TGTGCCAGCAGGCATAGCGGGGGGTTCAGCTCCTACGAGCAGTACTTC. This rearrangement joins TRBV25-1 to TRBJ2-7; 10 nucleotides agree with TRBD2. V gave up 6 bases and J gave up 0 bases; unmatched junction bases: 8. The CDR3 is made up of 16 amino acids. The germline gives CDR1 MGHDK, CDR2 SYGVNS.

The chain has TRBV30 and TRBJ2-3; no firm D call. Per germline, CDR1 GTSNPN and CDR2 SVGIG (reference sequence). The V end lost 4 bases, the J end lost 4 bases, and 18 bases lay between the germline ends. The CDR3 sequence is 15 residues long. In DNA, the CDR3 is TGTGCCTGGACCGCGGCCAGTACATTAGCAGATACGCAGTATTTT. This translates into CAWTAASTLADTQYF.

This clone was counted a few times. Different DNA sequences within this sample yield the same CDR3. The chain employs TRBV30 and TRBJ1-2; 8 nucleotides agree with TRBD1. The V and J ends lost 5 bases and 5 bases, in that order; junction bases with no gene match: 1. This CDR3 has 11 amino acids. CDR1 GTSNPN and CDR2 SVGIG come from the germline V gene (reference sequence). The CDR3 DNA is TGTGCCTGGGACAGGGGATATGGCTACACCTTC. It yields the protein CAWDRGYGYTF.

The gene calls are TRBV13 and TRBJ1-3, with 8 positions matching TRBD1. From germline, CDR1 is PRHDT and CDR2 FYEKMQ (reference sequence). CDR3 length: 14 amino acids. V lost 2 bases to trimming and J lost 8 bases; unmatched junction nucleotides: 5. This CDR3 reads CASSLSTGVYTIYF. Here the CDR3 DNA reads TGTGCCAGCAGCTTATCGACAGGGGTATACACCATATATTTT.

V usage is TRBV5-6 and J usage is TRBJ1-1, with 8 bases that match TRBD1. The CDR3 extends over 14 amino acids. J gave up 5 bases and V 1 base, and 4 bases lay outside the gene matches. Germline lookup yields CDR1 SGHDT and CDR2 YYEEEE. CDR3 nucleotides: TGTGCCAGCAGCTTGCCACAGGGGGGTACTGAAGCTTTCTTT. Protein sequence: CASSLPQGGTEAFF.

V is TRBV24-1 and J is TRBJ2-3, with a tentative D call TRBD1 (5 bases). Trimming cost V 4 bases and J 4 bases, with 11 bases left between them. Per germline, CDR1 KGHDR and CDR2 SFDVKD. The CDR3 has 14 residues. For the CDR3, the DNA is TGTGCCACCAGTGACCCTCGACAGTCAGATACGCAGTATTTT. As protein: CATSDPRQSDTQYF.

The V gene is TRBV29-1, the J gene TRBJ1-2; 7 bases are a match to TRBD1. CDR1 and CDR2 (germline): SQVTM, ANQGSEA. The V segment lost 1 base and the J segment 8 bases; nucleotides outside the gene matches: 1. CDR3 length: 11 amino acids. The CDR3 loop is CSVEAGGGYTF. The CDR3 DNA is TGCAGCGTTGAAGCAGGGGGAGGCTACACCTTC.

The chain employs TRBV29-1 and TRBJ1-2, with 7 bases aligning to TRBD1. This CDR3 has 11 residues. Germline-derived CDR1 and CDR2 are SQVTM and ANQGSEA. Trimming cost V 4 bases and J 6 bases; bases outside gene matches: 2. CDR3 sequence reads: CSVGGQDGYTF. CDR3 nucleotide sequence: TGCAGCGTTGGCGGACAGGATGGCTACACCTTC. The full variable domain, in which reference TRBV29-1 and TRBJ1-2 provide the parts outside the CDR3, is SAVISQKPSRDICQRGTSLTIQCQVDSQVTMMFWYRQQPGQSLTLIATANQGSEATYESGFVIDKFPISRPNLTFSTLTVSNMSPEDSSIYLCSVGGQDGYTFGSGTRLTVV.

This clone came up once. DNA of the CDR3: TGTGCCAGCAGCTTCTTGCGGGAGAGAGGGAATGAGCAGTTCTTC. Translation gives CASSFLRERGNEQFF. The chain employs TRBV11-2 and TRBJ2-1; 7 nucleotides agree with TRBD2. The V gene end was trimmed by 3 bases and the J gene end by 7 bases; junction bases not matched to a gene: 9. This CDR3 has 15 residues. The germline V gene encodes CDR1 SGHAT and CDR2 FQNNGV.

J is TRBJ1-1 and V is TRBV18; D uncertain. The V gene's germline CDR1 is KGHSH and CDR2 LQKENI. Deletions cut 2 bases from V and 7 bases from J, with 8 bases between. The CDR3 loop spans 12 amino acids. In DNA form, the CDR3 reads TGTGCCAGCTCACCAAATCTTATTGAAGCTTTCTTT. This codes for CASSPNLIEAFF.

The chain joins TRBV29-1 to TRBJ2-4, with 11 bases identical to TRBD1. J lost 6 bases, V lost 4 bases, and 5 bases had no gene match. This CDR3 region has 14 residues. Germline V gene lookup returns CDR1 SQVTM and CDR2 ANQGSEA. CDR3 DNA sequence: TGCAGCGTTGGGGACAGGGGGACGGGAAACATTCAGTACTTC. Translating it yields CSVGDRGTGNIQYF.

The rearrangement uses TRBV10-1 and TRBJ2-7; perhaps TRBD1 as D (5 bases). The CDR3 runs to 14 residues. Germline CDR1 reads WNHNN; CDR2 reads SYGVQD (reference sequence). V was shortened by 0 bases and J by 2 bases, with 8 bases between the two germline ends. The CDR3 nucleotides are TGCGCCAGCAGTGAGTCGGTCAGGGCCTACGAGCAGTACTTC. It translates to CASSESVRAYEQYF.

The chain couples TRBV5-1 to TRBJ2-7, with a weak D call TRBD1 (6 bases). CDR1 is SGHRS and CDR2 is YFSETQ in the germline V gene. The CDR3 is made up of 12 amino acids. Trimming took 4 bases from V and 3 from J, leaving 8 bases between them. The CDR3 nucleotides read TGCGCCAGCAGCGAACAGGGCTACGAGCAGTACTTC. The encoded protein is CASSEQGYEQYF.

The rearrangement joins TRBV27 to TRBJ1-2, with D possibly being TRBD1 (5 bases). This CDR3 is built from 15 residues. Trimming cost V 8 bases and J 3 bases, with 19 bases left between them. Per germline, CDR1 MNHEY and CDR2 SMNVEV (reference sequence). The CDR3 region has the DNA TGTGCCAGCGGAATACTGGCAGGGTTGGACTATGGCTACACCTTC. Translation gives CASGILAGLDYGYTF.